This T cell receptor (beta chain) originates from a study of T cells in Graves' hyperthyroidism and ophthalmopathy. As for the study in general: Before any treatment, at initial diagnosis, peripheral blood was collected. General study points: Most thyroid-expanded clonotypes above 0.001 were also found in blood.

A word on this clonotype: No antigen is known for it.

The CDR3 totals 12 residues. CDR1 is SNHLY, CDR2 FYNNEI, per germline. Trimming took 7 bases from V and 7 from J, leaving 12 bases between them. There were TCR beta CDR3 regions amplified from RNA transcripts. During a first-round RT-PCR of the TCR CDR3, the HTBI primer set was used. TCRdb reprocessed the multiplex PCR reads with MiXCR, giving one entry per CDR3 protein. The sample lists about 380,000 distinct CDR3 sequences; less than 20% were seen once. This chain uses TRBV2 with TRBJ2-3, with D possibly TRBD2 on 5 matching bases. The clonotype was recovered from a man in his late teens or twenties with Graves' ophthalmopathy. The specimen was blood. The CDR3 sequence is CASIGILNTQYF. CDR3 DNA sequence: TGTGCCAGCATCGGGATACTAAATACGCAGTATTTT.